The 10 T cell receptor beta chains in this list originate from one sample, sequenced in a study of blood T cell repertoires in COVID-19. Data came from immunoSEQ multiplex PCR; TCRdb stores just in-frame clones and leaves some out. The sample lists fewer than 350,000 clones, approximately 86% seen once, with 0.75% to 1% in the top ten. Sequenced input: PBMCs or T cells enriched from blood (not recorded which). Receptors originate from a woman aged 30 to 39 who had recovered from COVID-19.

The chain recombines TRBV10-3 with TRBJ1-1, with TRBD1 matching over 8 bases. Per the germline V gene, CDR1 is ENHRY and CDR2 is SYGVKD. The trim removed 0 bases at V and 1 base at J, leaving 4 bases unmatched. The CDR3 consists of 16 residues. The chain's CDR3 is CAISESRTGKNTEAFF. CDR3 in DNA: TGTGCCATCAGTGAGTCGAGGACAGGGAAGAACACTGAAGCTTTCTTT.

The chain recombines TRBV30 with TRBJ2-7; tentatively, D is TRBD2 (7 bases). This CDR3 contains 16 residues. The germline gives CDR1 GTSNPN, CDR2 SVGIG (reference sequence). Trimming removed 0 bases at V and 6 bases at J, with 21 bases between. The CDR3 bases are TGTGCCTGGAGTGTACGGCGGGGGCCGGTAACTCGCGAGCAGTACTTC. It codes for CAWSVRRGPVTREQYF.

The V gene is TRBV5-4, the J gene TRBJ2-2; 13 positions match TRBD2. After removal of 7 bases from V and 1 base from J, the junction contained 10 bases not matched to a gene. Germline values: CDR1 SGHNT, CDR2 YYREEE (reference sequence). There are 18 residues in the CDR3. The CDR3 sequence: CASRRIGLAGENTGELFF. In nucleotides, the CDR3 is TGTGCCAGCCGGCGTATAGGACTAGCGGGAGAGAACACCGGGGAGCTGTTTTTT.

This sequence joins TRBV28 and TRBJ2-1; TRBD2 is a possible D gene (7 bases). Germline assignment: CDR1 MDHEN and CDR2 SYDVKM. V lost 10 bases to trimming and J lost 4 bases, with 17 bases between them. This CDR3 comprises 14 residues. This CDR3 is CANPAGTPYNEQFF. CDR3 DNA: TGTGCCAACCCAGCGGGGACACCGTACAATGAGCAGTTCTTC.

The V gene is TRBV4-3, the J gene TRBJ2-1, with D perhaps TRBD2 (5 bases). Deletions cut 0 bases from V and 10 bases from J, with 10 bases between. Germline V lookup: CDR1 LGHNA, CDR2 YSLEER. The CDR3 contains 13 residues. CDR3 amino acids: CASSQEGWEEQFF. DNA of the CDR3: TGCGCCAGCAGCCAAGAAGGCTGGGAGGAGCAGTTCTTC.

Comment on this clone: Other DNA sequences of this sample code for an identical CDR3. V is TRBV19 and J is TRBJ2-7, with 9 bases aligning to TRBD1. The CDR3 is 13 residues long. CDR1 is LNHDA and CDR2 is SQIVND in the germline V gene (reference sequence). The junction had 2 bases not matched to a gene; V was cut back by 5 bases and J by 3 bases. CDR3 amino acids: CASSADRGYEQYF. Here the CDR3 DNA reads TGTGCCAGTAGTGCGGACAGGGGCTACGAGCAGTACTTC.

The chain uses TRBV6-6 and TRBJ1-6, with TRBD1 as a possible D gene (5 bases). There are 17 residues in the CDR3. V lost 5 bases to trimming and J lost 2 bases, with 16 bases between them. Germline CDR1 is MNHNY and CDR2 is SVGAGI (reference sequence). The CDR3 DNA sequence: TGTGCCAGCAGTCCCCCGGGGGTACGCACCTATAATTCACCCCTCCACTTT. Its protein is CASSPPGVRTYNSPLHF.

In regard to this clone: The same CDR3 arises from other DNA sequences in this sample as well. V is TRBV20-1 and J is TRBJ1-1, with D unresolved. The CDR3 loop spans 8 amino acids. Trimming took 6 bases from V and 11 from J, leaving 7 bases between them. Per germline, CDR1 DFQATT and CDR2 SNEGSKA (reference sequence). In DNA, the CDR3 is TGCAGTGCCGGCGGCGCTTTCTTT. Protein sequence: CSAGGAFF.

The V call is TRBV6-5, the J call TRBJ1-2; D not resolved. The CDR3 runs to 13 residues. V lost 0 bases and J lost 6, with 8 bases in between. Germline V gene sequence: CDR1 MNHEY, CDR2 SVGAGI. The CDR3 nucleotides read TGTGCCAGCAGTTACTCGAGGGTGGATGGCTACACCTTC. Translated: CASSYSRVDGYTF.

The chain links TRBV10-2 to TRBJ1-3; the match to TRBD1 covers 9 bases. With 0 bases clipped from V and 9 bases from J, the junction kept 6 bases outside the gene matches. Looked up from germline, CDR1 is WSHSY and CDR2 is SAAADI. The CDR3 runs 15 residues. CDR3 sequence (DNA): TGCGCCAGCAGTGAGTCGGGACAGGGAGGGTCCACCATATATTTT. Protein: CASSESGQGGSTIYF.